This T cell receptor (beta chain) stems from a study of shared clonotypes between healthy human individuals. Study-wide results and limits: As a rule, naive subsets had a larger estimated richness than memory subsets.

The CDR3 loop spans 15 amino acids. Germline V CDR1 and CDR2: LNHNV, YYDKDF (reference sequence). V lost 0 bases and J lost 7, with 13 bases in between. Libraries were prepared by immunoSEQ multiplex PCR; TCRdb keeps only in-frame clonotypes and omits some of them. The sample consists of about 710,000 clones, less than 80% of them appearing once. On this clone itself: What it recognizes is unknown.

The receptor's source is a woman aged 25 to 39 in good health. The sequenced sample consisted of memory CD4+ T cells sorted from blood. Subset in this sample: CD45RA-negative fraction. This chain links TRBV15 with TRBJ1-5; D not resolved. The CDR3: CATSRDLGVRQPQHF. The CDR3 coding sequence is TGTGCCACCAGCAGAGACCTCGGGGTGCGGCAGCCCCAGCATTTT.